A selection of T cell receptor beta chains follows, all from one sample in a study of blood T cell repertoires in COVID-19. Libraries were prepared by immunoSEQ multiplex PCR; TCRdb keeps only in-frame clonotypes and omits some of them. Of around 94,000 clones listed, about 90% are singletons. The source material was peripheral blood. The receptors originated from a woman aged 50 to 60 with COVID-19, enrolled during active disease. Each CDR3 is given with its conserved first and last residue. Each record gives: clone size, D gene, J gene, V gene, CDR3 protein, CDR3 DNA. A D gene is named only where the DNA matches it firmly. Not all rows give a size; the values are once, few, many and, for expanded clones, a class.

-	TRBD1	TRBJ1-2	TRBV19	CASTTTGVGAFYGYTF	TGTGCCAGTACCACGACAGGGGTCGGTGCGTTCTATGGCTACACCTTC
-	-	TRBJ2-1	TRBV1	CTSSQEGRSTSGSYNEQFF	TGCACCAGCAGCCAGGAAGGACGGTCGACTAGCGGCTCCTACAATGAGCAGTTCTTC
-	TRBD2	TRBJ2-2	TRBV12-5	CASASGGGTGELFF	TGTGCTAGTGCCAGCGGGGGGGGCACCGGGGAGCTGTTTTTT
-	-	TRBJ2-3	TRBV10-3	CAISESGRGSTDTQYF	TGTGCCATCAGTGAGTCAGGACGGGGGAGCACAGATACGCAGTATTTT
-	-	TRBJ2-3	TRBV11-2	CASRGWGVGTDTQYF	TGTGCCAGCAGGGGTTGGGGGGTAGGGACAGATACGCAGTATTTT
-	-	TRBJ2-5	TRBV25-1	CASRSFQETQYF	TGTGCCAGCAGGAGCTTCCAAGAGACCCAGTACTTC
many	-	TRBJ1-2	TRBV18	CASSPIPRGASGYTF	TGTGCCAGCTCACCTATCCCGCGGGGGGCGTCCGGCTACACCTTC
-	-	TRBJ1-2	TRBV5-1	CASSLDRGYTF	TGCGCCAGCAGCTTGGATCGTGGCTACACCTTC
-	-	TRBJ1-5	TRBV4-2	CASSQGQYSNQPQHF	TGTGCCAGCAGCCAAGGACAGTATAGCAATCAGCCCCAGCATTTT
-	-	TRBJ1-1	TRBV5-4	CASTGGGMQNTEAFF	TGTGCCAGCACCGGTGGGGGGATGCAGAACACTGAAGCTTTCTTT
-	-	TRBJ2-1	TRBV11-3	CASSLAPGQSYNEQFF	TGTGCCAGCAGCTTAGCGCCAGGGCAATCCTACAATGAGCAGTTCTTC
-	-	TRBJ2-3	TRBV30	CAWLPASRLDTQYF	TGTGCCTGGCTTCCCGCGTCTCGGTTAGATACGCAGTATTTT
-	-	TRBJ2-6	TRBV3-1/TRBV3-2	CASSLDNSGANVLTF	TGTGCCAGCAGCCTCGACAACTCTGGGGCCAACGTCCTGACTTTC
once	TRBD1	TRBJ1-5	TRBV2	CASRRDSVNQPQHF	TGTGCCAGCAGACGGGACAGTGTCAATCAGCCCCAGCATTTT